Listed below are T cell receptor beta chains from one sample, sequenced in a study of T cells in Graves' hyperthyroidism and ophthalmopathy. One entry per CDR3 protein results from TCRdb running MiXCR on the multiplex PCR reads. Found here are 700,000 to 850,000 distinct CDR3 sequences, under 45% of them singletons; the top ten hold 30% to 40%. Sequencing input: blood. The origin of the receptors is a middle-aged woman with Graves' hyperthyroidism. CDR3s leave out the opening cysteine and the closing phenylalanine or tryptophan. Fields, in order: clone size, J gene, V gene, CDR3 protein. Some rows have no size entry. The others give once, few or many, or a class for an expanded clone.

few,TRBJ1-2,TRBV4-3,ASSQDGSYGYT
.,TRBJ2-5,TRBV6-5,ASSSSVETQY
many,TRBJ1-2,TRBV6-5,ASIGQGEDYGYT
.,TRBJ2-7,TRBV5-4,ASSWDGGEQY
.,TRBJ1-3,TRBV5-5,ASSPDRSDGNTIY
.,TRBJ2-5,TRBV19,ASSIDGSLQETQY
.,TRBJ2-2,TRBV10-3,AISDYRRGSRTGELF
.,TRBJ1-2,TRBV10-1,ASRRGAGNYGYT
few,TRBJ1-1,TRBV5-1,ASSDRPRGPINTEAF
many,TRBJ1-1,TRBV2,ASNLGGFTEAF
many,TRBJ1-2,TRBV19,ASNTPGTGNGYT
.,TRBJ1-2,TRBV12-5,ASGLGPDDYGYT
few,TRBJ2-7,TRBV7-9,ASSLGDRGAPYEQY
.,TRBJ1-1,TRBV19,ASSIRGSNTEAF
.,TRBJ1-1,TRBV6-1,ASSEATGGMKTEAF
.,TRBJ2-5,TRBV30,AWSVEGRRLSRETQY
few,TRBJ1-2,TRBV5-4,VSSPTGAPVGYT
.,TRBJ1-6,TRBV2,ASSVDGGSWNSPLH
large,TRBJ1-5,TRBV29-1,SVEVDRDQPQH
.,TRBJ2-7,TRBV20-1,SAGGPGEQY
few,TRBJ2-2,TRBV6-5,ASSSDSTGELF
.,TRBJ1-2,TRBV19,ASSMAGDHYGYT
.,TRBJ1-6,TRBV7-9,ASSLDRGGSPLH
.,TRBJ2-7,TRBV6-2/TRBV6-3,ASRGTGLATYEQY
few,TRBJ1-2,TRBV29-1,SVAGGRNYGYT
many,TRBJ1-1,TRBV19,ASSPTLGNTEAF
.,TRBJ1-1,TRBV7-2,ASLGRETTEAF
.,TRBJ2-6,TRBV29-1,SVEDLAGHSGANVLT
.,TRBJ2-7,TRBV12-3/TRBV12-4,ASRFRTGGSSYEQY
.,TRBJ2-7,TRBV20-1,SALRQGRWGEQY
.,TRBJ2-7,TRBV6-5,ASSSLGLPSYEQY
once,TRBJ1-2,TRBV6-4,ASRGRGAGGYT
many,TRBJ1-5,TRBV7-8,ASSRGKEQPQH
.,TRBJ2-7,TRBV7-9,ASSLRFARGTYEQY
.,TRBJ1-1,TRBV7-2,TSSLGSYTEAF
.,TRBJ1-1,TRBV10-3,AISPRQASNTEAF
.,TRBJ2-7,TRBV6-2/TRBV6-3,ASSYSWDPYVYEQY
few,TRBJ2-2,TRBV7-2,ASSLDDLPDTGELF
many,TRBJ1-4,TRBV19,ASSSDRGTANEKLF
many,TRBJ1-1,TRBV4-2,ASSQPTTTGEAF
many,TRBJ1-5,TRBV7-2,ASSLNRDSNQPQH
.,TRBJ1-6,TRBV6-5,ASSSPAFSNSPLH
few,TRBJ1-5,TRBV13,ASSLGSEGLQPQH
.,TRBJ2-7,TRBV5-1,ACRDSISSYEQY
.,TRBJ2-5,TRBV7-9,ASGGAGARETQY
once,TRBJ1-1,TRBV19,ASRTIGQGNTEAF
many,TRBJ2-7,TRBV7-9,ASSLAPAGEPYEQY